These T cell receptor beta chains were read from a single sample in a study of beta chain features in type 1 diabetes. Clones were read by immunoSEQ multiplex PCR, and TCRdb kept only the in-frame ones, dropping some. The sample lists some 660,000 clones; about 14% were seen once. The sequencing input was naive CD4+ T cells from blood. Receptors were obtained from a man between 18 and 29 years old with type 1 diabetes. The CDR3 runs from the conserved cysteine through the conserved F or W.

CDR3aa	j_gene	v_gene
CASSIGTGQGAQPQHF	TRBJ1-5	TRBV19
CASSLKSGSYTDTQYF	TRBJ2-3	TRBV5-4
CAWSSNLLAKNIQYF	TRBJ2-4	TRBV30
CAWSVAVSGGRTDTQYF	TRBJ2-3	TRBV30
CASSLTGGTDTQYF	TRBJ2-3	TRBV7-3
CASSQRERGDHEQYF	TRBJ2-7	TRBV4-1
CASSFSLRDRVENEQFF	TRBJ2-1	TRBV5-6
CSVESREIEAFF	TRBJ1-1	TRBV29-1
CAWTARESALHF	TRBJ1-6	TRBV30
CASIAGTSGNTQYF	TRBJ2-3	TRBV11-2
CASSSRSTVPYGYTF	TRBJ1-2	TRBV27
CSVWVRGNYGYTF	TRBJ1-2	TRBV29-1
CASSLSGGPSYEQYF	TRBJ2-7	TRBV5-4
CASSLAQNEQFF	TRBJ2-1	TRBV7-2
CASRGVEETQYF	TRBJ2-5	TRBV5-1
CASSSTGTDSNQPQHF	TRBJ1-5	TRBV6-6
CASPCGYTF	TRBJ1-2	TRBV15
CASSFKGWSNQPQHF	TRBJ1-5	TRBV27
CASSVEVDEQYF	TRBJ2-7	TRBV6-6
CAWSPRGPRNTEAFF	TRBJ1-1	TRBV30
CAWSTVAGEWVYNEQFF	TRBJ2-1	TRBV30
CASGGTGHYEQYF	TRBJ2-7	TRBV6-6
CASSTGTGLGDEQYF	TRBJ2-7	TRBV6-1
CASSLGGRRNEKLFF	TRBJ1-4	TRBV7-9
CAWSPKDRRSNTGELFF	TRBJ2-2	TRBV30
CASSLVAGDEQYF	TRBJ2-7	TRBV5-4
CASSPDGDNEQFF	TRBJ2-1	TRBV18
CASSLIPGPQHF	TRBJ1-5	TRBV7-9
CASSLLRQYGELFF	TRBJ2-2	TRBV11-2